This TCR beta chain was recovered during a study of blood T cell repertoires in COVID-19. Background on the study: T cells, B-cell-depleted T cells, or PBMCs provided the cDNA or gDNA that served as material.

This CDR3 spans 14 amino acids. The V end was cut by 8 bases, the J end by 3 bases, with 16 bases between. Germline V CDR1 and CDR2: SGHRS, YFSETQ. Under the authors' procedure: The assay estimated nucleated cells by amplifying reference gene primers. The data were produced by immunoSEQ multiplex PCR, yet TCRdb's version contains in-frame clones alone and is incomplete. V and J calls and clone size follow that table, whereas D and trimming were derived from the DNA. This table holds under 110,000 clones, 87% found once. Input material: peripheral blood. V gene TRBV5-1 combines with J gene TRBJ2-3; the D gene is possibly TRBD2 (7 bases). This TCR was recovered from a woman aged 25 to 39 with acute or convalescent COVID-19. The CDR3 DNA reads TGCGCCAGTCGCTGGGGGGGCCCGACAGATACGCAGTATTTT. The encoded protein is CASRWGGPTDTQYF.